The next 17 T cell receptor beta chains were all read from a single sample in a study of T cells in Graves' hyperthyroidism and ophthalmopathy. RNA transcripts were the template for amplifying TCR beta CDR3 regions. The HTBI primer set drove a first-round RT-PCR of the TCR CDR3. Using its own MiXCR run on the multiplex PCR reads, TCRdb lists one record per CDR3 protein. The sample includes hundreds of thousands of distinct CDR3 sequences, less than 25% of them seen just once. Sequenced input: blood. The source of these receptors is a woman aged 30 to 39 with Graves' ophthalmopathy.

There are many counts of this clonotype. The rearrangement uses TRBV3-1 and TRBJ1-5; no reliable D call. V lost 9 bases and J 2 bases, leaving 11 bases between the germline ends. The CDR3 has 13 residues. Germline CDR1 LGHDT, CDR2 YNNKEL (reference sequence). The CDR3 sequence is CASSPRGNQPQHF. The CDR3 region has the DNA TGTGCCAGTAGTCCCCGGGGCAATCAGCCCCAGCATTTT. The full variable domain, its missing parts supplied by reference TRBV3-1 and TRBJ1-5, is DTAVSQTPKYLVTQMGNDKSIKCEQNLGHDTMYWYKQDSKKFLKIMFSYNNKELIINETVPNRFSPKSPDKAHLNLHINSLELGDSAVYFCASSPRGNQPQHFGDGTRLSIL.

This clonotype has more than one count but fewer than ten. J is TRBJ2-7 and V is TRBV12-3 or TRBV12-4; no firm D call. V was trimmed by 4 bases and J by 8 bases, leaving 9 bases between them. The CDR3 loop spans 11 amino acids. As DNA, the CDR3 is TGTGCCAGCAGTTCGACGGGTAAGCAGTACTTC. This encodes CASSSTGKQYF.

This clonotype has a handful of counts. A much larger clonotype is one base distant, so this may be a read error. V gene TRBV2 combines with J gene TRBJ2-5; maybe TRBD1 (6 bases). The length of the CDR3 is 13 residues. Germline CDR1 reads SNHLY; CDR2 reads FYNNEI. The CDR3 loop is CASRTDRQETKYF. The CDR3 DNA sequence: TGTGCCAGCAGGACGGACAGACAAGAGACCAAGTACTTC.

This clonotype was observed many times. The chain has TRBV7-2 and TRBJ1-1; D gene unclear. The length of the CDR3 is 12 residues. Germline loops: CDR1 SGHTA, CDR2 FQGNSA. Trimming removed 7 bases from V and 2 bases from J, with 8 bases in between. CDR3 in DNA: TGTGCCAGCATCCGAACTAACACTGAAGCTTTCTTT. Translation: CASIRTNTEAFF.

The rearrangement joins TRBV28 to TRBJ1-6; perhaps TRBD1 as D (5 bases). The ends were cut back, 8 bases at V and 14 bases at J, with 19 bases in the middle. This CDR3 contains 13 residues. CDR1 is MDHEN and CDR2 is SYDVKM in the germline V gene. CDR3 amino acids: CASSGPSETTLHF. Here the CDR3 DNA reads TGTGCCAGCTCGGGGCCAAGCGAAACGACCCTCCACTTT.

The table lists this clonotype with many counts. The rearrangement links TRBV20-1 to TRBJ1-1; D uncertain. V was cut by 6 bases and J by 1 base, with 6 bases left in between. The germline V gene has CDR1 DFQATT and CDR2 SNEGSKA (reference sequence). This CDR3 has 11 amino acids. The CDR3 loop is CSAHGNTEAFF. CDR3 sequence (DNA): TGCAGTGCCCACGGGAACACTGAAGCTTTCTTT.

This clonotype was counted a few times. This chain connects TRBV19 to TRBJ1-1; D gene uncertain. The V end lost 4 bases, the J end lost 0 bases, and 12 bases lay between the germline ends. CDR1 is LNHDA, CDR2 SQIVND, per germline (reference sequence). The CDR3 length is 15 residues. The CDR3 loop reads CASSRQRQVNTEAFF. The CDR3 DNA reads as TGTGCCAGTAGTAGGCAAAGGCAGGTGAACACTGAAGCTTTCTTT.

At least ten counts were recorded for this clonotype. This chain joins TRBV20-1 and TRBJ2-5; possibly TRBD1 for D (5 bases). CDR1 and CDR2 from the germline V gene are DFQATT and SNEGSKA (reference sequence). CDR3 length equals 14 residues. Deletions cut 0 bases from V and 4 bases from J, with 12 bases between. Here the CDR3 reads CSARDRPRGETQYF. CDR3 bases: TGCAGTGCTAGAGATAGGCCTAGGGGAGAGACCCAGTACTTC.

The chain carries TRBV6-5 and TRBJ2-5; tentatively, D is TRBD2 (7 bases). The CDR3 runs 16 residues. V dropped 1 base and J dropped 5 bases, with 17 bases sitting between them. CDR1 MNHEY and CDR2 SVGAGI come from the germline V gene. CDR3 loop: CASSYFSGGAAETQYF. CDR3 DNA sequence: TGTGCCAGCAGTTACTTTTCGGGGGGCGCGGCGGAGACCCAGTACTTC.

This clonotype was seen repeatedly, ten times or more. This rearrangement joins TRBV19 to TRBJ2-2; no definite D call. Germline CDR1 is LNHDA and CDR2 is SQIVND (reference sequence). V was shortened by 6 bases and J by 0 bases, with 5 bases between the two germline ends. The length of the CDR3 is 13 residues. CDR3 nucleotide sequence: TGTGCCAGTAGAAGGGCGAACACCGGGGAGCTGTTTTTT. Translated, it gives CASRRANTGELFF.

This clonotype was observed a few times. CDR3 amino acids: CASRGPLSRETQYF. CDR3 DNA sequence: TGTGCCAGCAGGGGGCCTCTGAGCCGAGAGACCCAGTACTTC. The rearrangement joins TRBV6-2 or TRBV6-3 to TRBJ2-5; TRBD1 is a possible D gene (5 bases). V shed 6 bases and J shed 4 bases, with 15 bases lying between them. Germline assignment: CDR1 MNHEY and CDR2 SVGEGT. The CDR3 extends over 14 amino acids.

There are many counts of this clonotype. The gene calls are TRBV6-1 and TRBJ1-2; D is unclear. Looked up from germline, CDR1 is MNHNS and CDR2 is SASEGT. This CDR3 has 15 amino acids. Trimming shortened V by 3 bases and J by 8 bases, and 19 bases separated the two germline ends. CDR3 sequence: CASSDETGAVYGYTF. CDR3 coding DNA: TGTGCCAGCAGTGACGAGACCGGAGCAGTCTACGGCTACACCTTC.

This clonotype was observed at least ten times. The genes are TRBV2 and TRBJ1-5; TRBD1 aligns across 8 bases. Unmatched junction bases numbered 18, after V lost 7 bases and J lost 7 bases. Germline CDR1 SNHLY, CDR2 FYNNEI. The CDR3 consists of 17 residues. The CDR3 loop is CASTEGQGIRRGQPQHF. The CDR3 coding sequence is TGTGCCAGCACGGAAGGACAGGGAATCAGGCGGGGCCAGCCCCAGCATTTT. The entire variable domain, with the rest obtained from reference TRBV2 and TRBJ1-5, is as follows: EPEVTQTPSHQVTQMGQEVILRCVPISNHLYFYWYRQILGQKVEFLVSFYNNEISEKSEIFDDQFSVERPDGSNFTLKIRSTKLEDSAMYFCASTEGQGIRRGQPQHFGDGTRLSIL.

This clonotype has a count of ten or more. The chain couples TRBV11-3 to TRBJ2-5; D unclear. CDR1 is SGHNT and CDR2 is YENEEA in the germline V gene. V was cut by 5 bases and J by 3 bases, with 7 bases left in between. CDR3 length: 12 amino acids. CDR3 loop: CASSRSEETQYF. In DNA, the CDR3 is TGTGCCAGCAGCCGATCGGAAGAGACCCAGTACTTC.

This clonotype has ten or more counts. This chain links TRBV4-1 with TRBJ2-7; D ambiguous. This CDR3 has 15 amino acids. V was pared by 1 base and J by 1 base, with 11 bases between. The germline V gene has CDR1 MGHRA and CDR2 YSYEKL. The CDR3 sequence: CASSQVLLTSYEQYF. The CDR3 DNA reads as TGCGCCAGCAGCCAAGTTCTCCTCACGTCCTACGAGCAGTACTTC.

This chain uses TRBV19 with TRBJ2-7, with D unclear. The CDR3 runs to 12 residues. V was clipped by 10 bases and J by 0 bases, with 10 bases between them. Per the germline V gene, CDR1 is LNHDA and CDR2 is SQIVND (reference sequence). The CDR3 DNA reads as TGTGCCACCGGGTCTCTCTCCTACGAGCAGTACTTC. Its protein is CATGSLSYEQYF.

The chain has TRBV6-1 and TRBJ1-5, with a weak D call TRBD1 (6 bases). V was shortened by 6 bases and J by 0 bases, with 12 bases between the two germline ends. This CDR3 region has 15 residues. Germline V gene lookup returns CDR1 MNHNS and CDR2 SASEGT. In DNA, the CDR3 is TGTGCCAGCAGGATACAGGGAATTAGCAATCAGCCCCAGCATTTT. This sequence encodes CASRIQGISNQPQHF.